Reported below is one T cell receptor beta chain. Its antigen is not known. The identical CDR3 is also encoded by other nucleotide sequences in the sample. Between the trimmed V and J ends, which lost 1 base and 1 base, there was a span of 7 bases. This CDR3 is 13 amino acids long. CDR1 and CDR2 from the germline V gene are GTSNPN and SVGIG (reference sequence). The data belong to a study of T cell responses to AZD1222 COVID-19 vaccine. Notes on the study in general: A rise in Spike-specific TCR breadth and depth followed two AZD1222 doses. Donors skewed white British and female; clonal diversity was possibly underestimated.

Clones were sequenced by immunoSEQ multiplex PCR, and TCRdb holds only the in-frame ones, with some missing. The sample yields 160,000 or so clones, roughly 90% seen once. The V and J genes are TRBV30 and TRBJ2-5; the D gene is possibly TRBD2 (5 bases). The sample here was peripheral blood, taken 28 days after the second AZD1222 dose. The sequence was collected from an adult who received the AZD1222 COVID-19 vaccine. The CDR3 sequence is CAWSGGLQETQYF. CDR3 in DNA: TGTGCCTGGAGTGGAGGGCTCCAAGAGACCCAGTACTTC.